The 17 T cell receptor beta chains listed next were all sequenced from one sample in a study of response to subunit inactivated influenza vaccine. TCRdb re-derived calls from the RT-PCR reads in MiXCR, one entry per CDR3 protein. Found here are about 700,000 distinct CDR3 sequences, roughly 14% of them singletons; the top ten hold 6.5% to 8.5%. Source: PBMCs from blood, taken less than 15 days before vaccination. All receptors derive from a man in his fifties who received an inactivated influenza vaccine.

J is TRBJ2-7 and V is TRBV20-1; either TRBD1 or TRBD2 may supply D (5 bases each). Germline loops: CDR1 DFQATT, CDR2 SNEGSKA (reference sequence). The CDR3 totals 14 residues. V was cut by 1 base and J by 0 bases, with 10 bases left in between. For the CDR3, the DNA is TGCAGTGCTAGAGTTGGGGGAATCTCCTACGAGCAGTACTTC. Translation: CSARVGGISYEQYF.

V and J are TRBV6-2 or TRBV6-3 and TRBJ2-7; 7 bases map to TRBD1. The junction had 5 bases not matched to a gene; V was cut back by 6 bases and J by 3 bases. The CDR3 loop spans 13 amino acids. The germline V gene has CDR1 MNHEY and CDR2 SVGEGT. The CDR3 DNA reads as TGTGCCAGCAGCACAGGGGTTGGCTACGAGCAGTACTTC. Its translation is CASSTGVGYEQYF.

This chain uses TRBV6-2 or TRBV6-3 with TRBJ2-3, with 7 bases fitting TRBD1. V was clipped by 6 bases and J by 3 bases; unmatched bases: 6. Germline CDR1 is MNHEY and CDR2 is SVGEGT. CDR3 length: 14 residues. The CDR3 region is CASRQTGMTDTQYF. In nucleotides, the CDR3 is TGTGCCAGCAGACAGACAGGGATGACAGATACGCAGTATTTT.

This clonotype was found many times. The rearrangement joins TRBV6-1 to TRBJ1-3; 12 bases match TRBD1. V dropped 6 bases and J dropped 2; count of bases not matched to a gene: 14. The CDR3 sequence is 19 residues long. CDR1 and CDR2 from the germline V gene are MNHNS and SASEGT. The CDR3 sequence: CASSPGGTGGGSPGNTIYF. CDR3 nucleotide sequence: TGTGCCAGCAGCCCCGGTGGGACAGGGGGCGGATCGCCTGGAAACACCATATATTTT.

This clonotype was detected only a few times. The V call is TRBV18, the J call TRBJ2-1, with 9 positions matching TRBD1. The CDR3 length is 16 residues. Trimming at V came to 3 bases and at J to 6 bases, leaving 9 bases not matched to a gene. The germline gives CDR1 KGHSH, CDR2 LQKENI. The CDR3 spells CASSPPAGTGSNEQFF. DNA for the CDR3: TGTGCCAGCTCACCTCCCGCCGGGACAGGGTCCAATGAGCAGTTCTTC.

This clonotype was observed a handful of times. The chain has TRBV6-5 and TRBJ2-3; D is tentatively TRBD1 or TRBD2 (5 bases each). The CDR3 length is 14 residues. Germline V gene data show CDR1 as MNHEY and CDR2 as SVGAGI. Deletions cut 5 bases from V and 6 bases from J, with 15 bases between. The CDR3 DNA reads TGTGCCAGCAGTAACCACCGGGACCGCGATACGCAGTATTTT. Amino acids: CASSNHRDRDTQYF.

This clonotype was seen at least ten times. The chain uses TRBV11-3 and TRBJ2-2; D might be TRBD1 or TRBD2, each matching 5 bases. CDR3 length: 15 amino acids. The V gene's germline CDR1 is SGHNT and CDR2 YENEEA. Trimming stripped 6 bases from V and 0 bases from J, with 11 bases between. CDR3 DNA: TGTGCCAGCAGATCTGGGACCACGAACACCGGGGAGCTGTTTTTT. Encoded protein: CASRSGTTNTGELFF.

Written as DNA, the CDR3 is TGTGCCAGCAGTCAATTAGGGGAGTACGAGCAGTACTTC. Its translation: CASSQLGEYEQYF. This chain joins TRBV12-3 or TRBV12-4 and TRBJ2-7, with D perhaps TRBD1 or TRBD2 (5 bases each). The CDR3 has 13 residues. Trimming pared 5 bases from V and 4 bases from J, leaving 12 bases between.

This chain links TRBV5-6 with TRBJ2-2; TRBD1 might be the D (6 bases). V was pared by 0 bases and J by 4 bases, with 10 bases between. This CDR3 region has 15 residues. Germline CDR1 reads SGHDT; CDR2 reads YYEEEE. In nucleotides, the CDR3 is TGTGCCAGCAGCTTGGACAGGGTAATCACCGGGGAGCTGTTTTTT. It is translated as CASSLDRVITGELFF. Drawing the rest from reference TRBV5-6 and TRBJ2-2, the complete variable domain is DAGVTQSPTHLIKTRGQQVTLRCSPKSGHDTVSWYQQALGQGPQFIFQYYEEEERQRGNFPDRFSGHQFPNYSSELNVNALLLGDSALYLCASSLDRVITGELFFGEGSRLTVL.

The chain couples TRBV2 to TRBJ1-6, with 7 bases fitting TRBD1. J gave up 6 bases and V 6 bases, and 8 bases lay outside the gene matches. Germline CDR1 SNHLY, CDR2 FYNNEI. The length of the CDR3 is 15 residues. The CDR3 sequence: CASSAGTAPNSPLHF. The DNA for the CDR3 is TGTGCCAGCAGCGCCGGGACAGCTCCTAATTCACCCCTCCACTTT.

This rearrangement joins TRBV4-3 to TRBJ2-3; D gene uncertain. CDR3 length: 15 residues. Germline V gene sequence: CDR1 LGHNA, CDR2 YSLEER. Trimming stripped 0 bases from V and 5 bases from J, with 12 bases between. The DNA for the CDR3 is TGCGCCAGCAGCCAAGAGGTAGCAGGCATAGATACGCAGTATTTT. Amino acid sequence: CASSQEVAGIDTQYF.

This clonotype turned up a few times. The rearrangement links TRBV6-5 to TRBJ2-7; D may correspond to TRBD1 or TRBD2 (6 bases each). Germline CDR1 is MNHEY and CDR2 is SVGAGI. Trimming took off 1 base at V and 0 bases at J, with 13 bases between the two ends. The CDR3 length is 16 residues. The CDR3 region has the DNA TGTGCCAGCAGTTACTTCGGGGGCGTCAGCTCCTACGAGCAGTACTTC. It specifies CASSYFGGVSSYEQYF.

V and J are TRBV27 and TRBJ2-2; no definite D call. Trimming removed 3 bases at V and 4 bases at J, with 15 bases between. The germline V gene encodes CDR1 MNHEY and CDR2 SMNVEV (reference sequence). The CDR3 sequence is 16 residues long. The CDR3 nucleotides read TGTGCCAGCAGTTTGCGTAGGACCTGGGCCACCGGGGAGCTGTTTTTT. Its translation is CASSLRRTWATGELFF.

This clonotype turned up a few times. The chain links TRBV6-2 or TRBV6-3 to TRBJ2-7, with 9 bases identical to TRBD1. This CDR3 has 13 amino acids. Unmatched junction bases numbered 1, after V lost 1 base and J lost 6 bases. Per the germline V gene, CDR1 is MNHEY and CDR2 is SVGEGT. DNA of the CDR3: TGTGCCAGCAGTTACTACAGGGGGCTCGAGCAGTACTTC. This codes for CASSYYRGLEQYF.

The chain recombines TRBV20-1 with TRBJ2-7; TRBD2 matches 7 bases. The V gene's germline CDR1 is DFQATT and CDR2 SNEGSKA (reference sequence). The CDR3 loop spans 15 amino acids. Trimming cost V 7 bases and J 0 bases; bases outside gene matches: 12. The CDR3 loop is CSGRALGGSSYEQYF. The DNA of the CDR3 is TGCAGTGGTAGGGCGTTGGGAGGGTCCTCCTACGAGCAGTACTTC.

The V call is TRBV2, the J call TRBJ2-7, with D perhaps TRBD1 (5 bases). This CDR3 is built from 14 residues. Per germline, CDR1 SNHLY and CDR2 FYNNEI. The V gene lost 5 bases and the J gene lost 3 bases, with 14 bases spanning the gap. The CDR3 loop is CASSKGVLNYEQYF. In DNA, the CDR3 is TGTGCCAGCAGTAAAGGGGTCCTAAACTACGAGCAGTACTTC.

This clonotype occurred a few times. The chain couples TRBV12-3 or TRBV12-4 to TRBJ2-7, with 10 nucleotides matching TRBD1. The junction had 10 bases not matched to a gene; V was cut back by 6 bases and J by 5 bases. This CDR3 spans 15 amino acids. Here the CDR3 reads CASRSTGTGANEQYF. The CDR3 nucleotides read TGTGCCAGCAGATCAACCGGGACAGGGGCTAACGAGCAGTACTTC.